The clone carrying this TCR beta chain was observed a handful of times. The source of the sample is a study of blood T cell repertoires in COVID-19. With 9 bases clipped from V and 7 bases from J, the junction kept 10 bases outside the gene matches. Germline V gene sequence: CDR1 LNHDA, CDR2 SQIVND (reference sequence). CDR3 size: 14 residues. Produced via immunoSEQ multiplex PCR; TCRdb's table is partial and in-frame only. The data show a few hundred thousand clones, 65% to 85% seen once. V is TRBV19 and J is TRBJ1-2; 11 nucleotides match TRBD1. This TCR was sampled from a person aged 65 to 85 with COVID-19, enrolled during active disease. The source material was peripheral blood. The CDR3 reads CASRPGQGGFGYTF. The CDR3 DNA is TGTGCCAGCCGACCGGGACAGGGGGGGTTTGGCTACACCTTC.